This is a list of T cell receptor beta chains from one sample in a study of blood T cell repertoires in COVID-19. The method was immunoSEQ multiplex PCR; TCRdb's version includes in-frame clones alone and lacks a portion of them. This sample has about 98,000 clones; around 72% occur once, and the top ten carry less than 25%. The source material was peripheral blood. The receptors derive from a man aged 65-85 years with acute or convalescent COVID-19. Each CDR3 is given with its conserved first and last residue. D genes are given only for firm matches. Clone size is given for some rows only: seen once, a few or many times, or a class if the clone is expanded.

j_call clone_size d_call v_call cdr3_nt cdr3_aa
TRBJ2-5 . TRBD1 TRBV6-5 TGTGCCAGCAGCAAGGACAGGGGAGAGACCCAGTACTTC CASSKDRGETQYF
TRBJ1-1 . . TRBV2 TGTGCCAGCAGTGAGGGGGCTACTGAAGCTTTCTTT CASSEGATEAFF
TRBJ1-2 . . TRBV18 TGTGCCAGCTCACCCACCACTCTCGGGGCTAACTATGGCTACACCTTC CASSPTTLGANYGYTF
TRBJ2-7 . . TRBV28 TGTGCCAGCAGTATCCCGGACAGTTCCTACGAGCAGTACTTC CASSIPDSSYEQYF
TRBJ1-2 once TRBD1 TRBV7-3 TGTGCCAGCAGCGAGGACAGGGACCATGGCTACACCTTC CASSEDRDHGYTF
TRBJ1-2 . TRBD1 TRBV6-2/TRBV6-3 TGTGCCAGCAGCGAACAGGGGTTTATGGATGGCTACACCTTC CASSEQGFMDGYTF
TRBJ2-7 . . TRBV18 TGTGCCAGCTCACCTTTTCCTACTTACGAGCAGTACTTC CASSPFPTYEQYF
TRBJ2-5 once TRBD2 TRBV28 TGTGCCAGCAGTTTTAGCGGGACGCAGACCCAGTACTTC CASSFSGTQTQYF
TRBJ2-7 . TRBD2 TRBV6-2/TRBV6-3 TGTGCCAGCAGCCTTAGCGGGAGGGCCCCATTGGGCCTCGAGCAGTACTTC CASSLSGRAPLGLEQYF
TRBJ2-7 . . TRBV7-4 TGTGCCAGCAGCCCGGGCTCCTACGAGCAGTACTTC CASSPGSYEQYF
TRBJ1-1 once . TRBV6-4 TGTGCCAGCAGTGCTCAGGCTGGCGCTGAAGCTTTCTTT CASSAQAGAEAFF
TRBJ2-4 few . TRBV30 TGTGCCTGGGGCGCGGATCTAAAAAACATTCAGTACTTC CAWGADLKNIQYF
TRBJ2-6 . . TRBV4-3 TGCGCCAGCAGCCAAGATTTATCCCGCATGAGCTCTGGGGCCAACGTCCTGACTTTC CASSQDLSRMSSGANVLTF
TRBJ2-7 . TRBD1 TRBV7-2 TGTGCCAGCACCCAAGGGACAGGGGGCTACGAGCAGTACTTC CASTQGTGGYEQYF
TRBJ1-2 once TRBD1 TRBV2 TGTGCCAGCAGGGACAGGGGCCCTTATGGCTACACCTTC CASRDRGPYGYTF
TRBJ1-5 . . TRBV6-2/TRBV6-3 TGTGCCAGCAGTTATCGGGACTCTACTAAGCCCCAGCATTTT CASSYRDSTKPQHF
TRBJ1-6 . TRBD1 TRBV5-4 TGTGCCAGCAGCTTGGGGGACAGGGTGACTTCACCCCTCCACTTT CASSLGDRVTSPLHF
TRBJ2-1 . TRBD1 TRBV5-1 TGCGCCAGCAGCTTGCCCCGGACAGGGTGGGACAATGAGCAGTTCTTC CASSLPRTGWDNEQFF
TRBJ2-3 . . TRBV12-3/TRBV12-4 TGTGCCAGCAGTTTTGCAGGGTCAGATACGCAGTATTTT CASSFAGSDTQYF
TRBJ2-2 . . TRBV9 TGTGCCAGCAGAAAAGGTTTTAGCGGTCCGAACACCGGGGAGCTGTTTTTT CASRKGFSGPNTGELFF
TRBJ1-2 . TRBD1 TRBV19 TGTGCCAGTAGTTTCCGGGACAGTGGACAAGATGGCTACACCTTC CASSFRDSGQDGYTF
TRBJ1-3 . TRBD1 TRBV28 TGTGCCAGCGGCATTTTTACAGGGGCGCTTGGAAACACCATATATTTT CASGIFTGALGNTIYF
TRBJ1-5 . . TRBV19 TGTGCCAGTAGGGGCCCCGACCCCAATCAGCCCCAGCATTTT CASRGPDPNQPQHF
TRBJ2-1 . TRBD2 TRBV4-3 TGCGCCAGCAGCCAAGATCAGCGGGACTCCTACAATGAGCAGTTCTTC CASSQDQRDSYNEQFF
TRBJ2-1 . TRBD1 TRBV5-1 TGCGTCAGCCAGACAGGGGGATGGGTCCGATACAATGAGCAGTTCTTC CVSQTGGWVRYNEQFF
TRBJ1-4 . . TRBV29-1 TGCAGCGTCATCGGCCAGGGCAATGAAAAACTGTTTTTT CSVIGQGNEKLFF
TRBJ1-2 . TRBD1 TRBV30 TGTGCCTGTTACAGGGGGTCTGGCTACACCTTC CACYRGSGYTF
TRBJ2-5 . TRBD2 TRBV14 TGTGCCAGCAGCCGTCAATTAGCGGGAGCGGGTGGTGAGACCCAGTACTTC CASSRQLAGAGGETQYF
TRBJ2-5 . TRBD2 TRBV11-2 TGTGCCAGCAGCCTGACTAGCGGGGGACAAGAGACCCAGTACTTC CASSLTSGGQETQYF
TRBJ1-5 . . TRBV6-2/TRBV6-3 TGTGCCAGCAGTGACTCCTCAGGGTTTAGCAATCAGCCCCAGCATTTT CASSDSSGFSNQPQHF
TRBJ1-2 once . TRBV28 TGTGCCAGCATAGGGGGAACCAACTATGGCTACACCTTC CASIGGTNYGYTF
TRBJ2-1 few TRBD2 TRBV19 TGTGCCAGTAGTCCTCTAGCGGAGGGGTACAATGAGCAGTTCTTC CASSPLAEGYNEQFF
TRBJ2-1 . . TRBV29-1 TGCAGCGTTGAACCCCCGGGGAAGCTTGAGCAGTTCTTC CSVEPPGKLEQFF
TRBJ2-7 . . TRBV28 TGTGCCAGCAGTTTACGCGGGAGCCGGCCCAGGGGGCACTACGAGCAGTACTTC CASSLRGSRPRGHYEQYF
TRBJ2-5 many TRBD2 TRBV19 TGTGCCAGTACGACTAGCGGGAGGGAAGAGACCCAGTACTTC CASTTSGREETQYF
TRBJ2-7 . . TRBV18 TGTGCCAGCTCACCGACACCGGCCTACGAGCAGTACTTC CASSPTPAYEQYF
TRBJ1-4 few . TRBV15 TGTGCCACCAGCAGAGATCTAGCAACTAATGAAAAACTGTTTTTT CATSRDLATNEKLFF
TRBJ1-1 . TRBD1 TRBV11-2 TGTGCCAGCAGCTTGAGGGACAGCGAAGCTTTCTTT CASSLRDSEAFF
TRBJ2-3 . . TRBV7-6 TGTGCCAGCAGCTCCATAGTGGTGGGAGTAGGTACAGATACGCAGTATTTT CASSSIVVGVGTDTQYF
TRBJ2-3 . . TRBV30 TGTCCTGGGCCAGTAGGGGGGGTAGGGCAGTATTTT CPGPVGGVGQYF
TRBJ1-3 . . TRBV9 TGTGCCAGCAGCGTAGAGACAGTCTCTGGAAACACCATATATTTT CASSVETVSGNTIYF
TRBJ1-2 few TRBD1 TRBV6-5 TGTGCCAGCAGTTACTCCCGGACAGGGGGCGGCTATGGCTACACCTTC CASSYSRTGGGYGYTF
TRBJ2-1 . TRBD2 TRBV28 TGTGCCAGCACGGGTGCGGGAGATTACTCGTTCTTC CASTGAGDYSFF
TRBJ2-3 few TRBD1 TRBV19 TGTGCCAGTGGCGGACAGGGCTCGGCAGATACGCAGTATTTT CASGGQGSADTQYF
TRBJ2-6 . . TRBV30 TGTGCCTGGAGTGATTCGGGCTCTGGGGCCAACGTCCTGACTTTC CAWSDSGSGANVLTF